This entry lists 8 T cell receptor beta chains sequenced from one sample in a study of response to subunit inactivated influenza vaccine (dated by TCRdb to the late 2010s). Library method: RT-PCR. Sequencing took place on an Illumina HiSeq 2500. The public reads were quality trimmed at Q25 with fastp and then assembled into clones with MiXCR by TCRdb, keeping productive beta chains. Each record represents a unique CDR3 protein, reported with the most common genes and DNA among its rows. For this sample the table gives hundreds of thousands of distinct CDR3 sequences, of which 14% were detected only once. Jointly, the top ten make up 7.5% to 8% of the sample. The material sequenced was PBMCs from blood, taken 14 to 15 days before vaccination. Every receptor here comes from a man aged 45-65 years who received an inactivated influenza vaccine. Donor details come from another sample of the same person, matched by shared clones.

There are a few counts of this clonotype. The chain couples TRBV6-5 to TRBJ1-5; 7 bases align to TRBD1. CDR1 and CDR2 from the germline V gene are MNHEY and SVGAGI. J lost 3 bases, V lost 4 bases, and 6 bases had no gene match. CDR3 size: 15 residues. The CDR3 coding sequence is TGTGCCAGCAGTTCCTACAGGGGACACAATCAGCCCCAGCATTTT. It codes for CASSSYRGHNQPQHF.

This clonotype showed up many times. CDR3 region: CASSLGDYEQYF. Written as DNA, the CDR3 is TGTGCCAGCAGCTTAGGGGACTACGAGCAGTACTTC. The V gene is TRBV7-9, the J gene TRBJ2-7; D ambiguous. The V end was cut by 1 base, the J end by 3 bases, with 4 bases between. The CDR3 contains 12 residues. In germline, CDR1 is SEHNR, CDR2 FQNEAQ (reference sequence).

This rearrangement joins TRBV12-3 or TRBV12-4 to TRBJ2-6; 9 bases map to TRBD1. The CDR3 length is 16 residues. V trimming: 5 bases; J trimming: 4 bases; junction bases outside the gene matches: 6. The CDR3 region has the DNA TGTGCCAGCAGTACACAGGGGGCGGTAGGGGCCAACGTCCTGACTTTC. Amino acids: CASSTQGAVGANVLTF.

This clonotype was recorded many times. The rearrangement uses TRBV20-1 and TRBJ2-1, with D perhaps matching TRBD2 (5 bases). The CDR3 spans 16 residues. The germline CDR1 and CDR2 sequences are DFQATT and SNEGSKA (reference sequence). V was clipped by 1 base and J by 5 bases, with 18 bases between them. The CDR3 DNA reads TGCAGTGCTAGAGGGACTCCTGGTCGTGGTAACAATGAGCAGTTCTTC. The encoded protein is CSARGTPGRGNNEQFF.

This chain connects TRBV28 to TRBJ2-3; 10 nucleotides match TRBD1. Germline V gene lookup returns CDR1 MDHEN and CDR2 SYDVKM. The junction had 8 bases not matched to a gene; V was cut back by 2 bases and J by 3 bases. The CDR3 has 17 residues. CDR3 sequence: CASSLHDRGRWTDTQYF. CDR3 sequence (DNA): TGTGCCAGCAGTTTACATGACAGGGGGCGTTGGACAGATACGCAGTATTTT.

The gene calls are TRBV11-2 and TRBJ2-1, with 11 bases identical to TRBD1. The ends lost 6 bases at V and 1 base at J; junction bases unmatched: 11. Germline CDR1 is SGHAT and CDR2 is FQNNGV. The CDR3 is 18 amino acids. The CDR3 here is CASRSTGTGGLSYNEQFF. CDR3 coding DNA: TGTGCCAGCAGATCGACCGGGACAGGGGGTCTTTCCTACAATGAGCAGTTCTTC.

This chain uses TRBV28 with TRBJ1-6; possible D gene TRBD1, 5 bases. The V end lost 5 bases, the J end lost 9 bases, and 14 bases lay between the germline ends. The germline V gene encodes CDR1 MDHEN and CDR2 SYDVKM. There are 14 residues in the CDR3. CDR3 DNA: TGTGCCAGCAGTCCGACAGACTTAGGTTCACCCCTCCACTTT. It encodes CASSPTDLGSPLHF. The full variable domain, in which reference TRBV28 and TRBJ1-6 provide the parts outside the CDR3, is DVKVTQSSRYLVKRTGEKVFLECVQDMDHENMFWYRQDPGLGLRLIYFSYDVKMKEKGDIPEGYSVSREKKERFSLILESASTNQTSMYLCASSPTDLGSPLHFGNGTRLTVT.

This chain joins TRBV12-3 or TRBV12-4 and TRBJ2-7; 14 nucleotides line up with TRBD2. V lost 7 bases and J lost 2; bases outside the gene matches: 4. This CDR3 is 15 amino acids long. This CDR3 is CASTVGLAGAYEQYF. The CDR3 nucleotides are TGTGCCAGCACTGTGGGACTAGCGGGAGCCTACGAGCAGTACTTC.